These T cell receptor beta chains were read from a single sample in a study of cytomegalovirus exposure and HLA in healthy donors. The method was immunoSEQ multiplex PCR; TCRdb's version includes in-frame clones alone and lacks a portion of them. The data show fewer than 250,000 clones, approximately 87% seen once. The material sequenced was PBMCs. The receptors here all came from a woman aged 18-30 years in good health and CMV-seronegative. Both conserved end residues are part of each CDR3. A D gene is named only where the DNA matches it firmly. Size values are once, few and many counts, or a class for expanded clones, and some rows have none.

size: -; V: TRBV27; J: TRBJ2-1; D: -; CDR3: CASSLASQVTEQFF; DNA: TGTGCCAGCAGTTTAGCATCACAGGTTACTGAGCAGTTCTTC
size: -; V: TRBV6-1; J: TRBJ1-1; D: TRBD1; CDR3: CASREGQVNTEAFF; DNA: TGTGCCAGCAGGGAAGGACAGGTGAACACTGAAGCTTTCTTT
size: -; V: TRBV7-9; J: TRBJ1-5; D: TRBD1; CDR3: CASSLGQANQPQHF; DNA: TGTGCCAGCAGCCTCGGACAGGCAAATCAGCCCCAGCATTTT
size: -; V: TRBV2; J: TRBJ2-2; D: -; CDR3: CASSAGPHPDTGELFF; DNA: TGTGCCAGCAGCGCCGGGCCCCACCCTGACACCGGGGAGCTGTTTTTT
size: -; V: TRBV5-1; J: TRBJ1-5; D: -; CDR3: CASSLDGWPQHF; DNA: TGCGCCAGCAGCCTGGACGGGTGGCCCCAGCATTTT
size: -; V: TRBV18; J: TRBJ2-7; D: -; CDR3: CASSPRDRTSYEQYF; DNA: TGTGCCAGCTCACCACGTGACAGGACCTCCTACGAGCAGTACTTC
size: -; V: TRBV9; J: TRBJ1-1; D: TRBD1; CDR3: CASSVEGQGATEAFF; DNA: TGTGCCAGCAGCGTGGAGGGACAGGGGGCCACTGAAGCTTTCTTT
size: -; V: TRBV7-3; J: TRBJ1-6; D: -; CDR3: CASSLGSHNSPLHF; DNA: TGTGCCAGCAGCTTAGGAAGTCATAATTCACCCCTCCACTTT
size: -; V: TRBV5-6; J: TRBJ1-4; D: -; CDR3: CASSPRLGNEKLFF; DNA: TGTGCCAGCAGCCCTCGACTGGGGAATGAAAAACTGTTTTTT
size: -; V: TRBV14; J: TRBJ2-1; D: -; CDR3: CASSQDWAVSYNEQFF; DNA: TGTGCCAGCAGCCAAGATTGGGCCGTTTCCTACAATGAGCAGTTCTTC
size: -; V: TRBV6-5; J: TRBJ1-4; D: -; CDR3: CASRSGLNEKLFF; DNA: TGTGCCAGCAGGAGCGGATTAAATGAAAAACTGTTTTTT
size: once; V: TRBV6-5; J: TRBJ1-1; D: -; CDR3: CASNRRVDTEAFF; DNA: TGTGCCAGCAACCGTCGGGTCGACACTGAAGCTTTCTTT
size: -; V: TRBV6-1; J: TRBJ2-1; D: TRBD1; CDR3: CASVRQGMVYNEQFF; DNA: TGTGCCAGCGTAAGACAGGGAATGGTCTACAATGAGCAGTTCTTC
size: -; V: TRBV29-1; J: TRBJ2-3; D: TRBD2; CDR3: CSVPLAGGMNTQYF; DNA: TGCAGCGTCCCACTAGCGGGAGGGATGAATACGCAGTATTTT
size: once; V: TRBV10-1; J: TRBJ1-1; D: -; CDR3: CAIDKFQTGNTEAFF; DNA: TGCGCCATCGATAAATTTCAGACAGGGAACACTGAAGCTTTCTTT
size: -; V: TRBV21-1; J: TRBJ1-6; D: -; CDR3: CASSAAWGTDNSPLHF; DNA: TGTGCCAGCAGCGCTGCTTGGGGGACGGATAATTCACCCCTCCACTTT
size: -; V: TRBV28; J: TRBJ1-1; D: -; CDR3: CASSLAGTGNTEAFF; DNA: TGTGCCAGCAGCTTAGCCGGGACGGGGAACACTGAAGCTTTCTTT
size: -; V: TRBV30; J: TRBJ2-4; D: -; CDR3: CAWSAGDIQYF; DNA: TGTGCCTGGAGTGCCGGGGACATTCAGTACTTC
size: -; V: TRBV25-1; J: TRBJ2-1; D: TRBD1; CDR3: CASSGGTTGILRQFF; DNA: TGTGCCAGCAGCGGTGGGACGACAGGGATTTTGCGGCAGTTCTTC
size: -; V: TRBV6-5; J: TRBJ1-2; D: -; CDR3: CASRGTGRGYTF; DNA: TGTGCCAGCAGGGGAACAGGTCGGGGCTACACCTTC
size: few; V: TRBV29-1; J: TRBJ2-7; D: -; CDR3: CSVAGPISRTYEQYF; DNA: TGCAGCGTTGCTGGCCCGATCAGCAGGACGTACGAGCAGTACTTC
size: -; V: TRBV11-3; J: TRBJ1-5; D: -; CDR3: CASSLGSLHF; DNA: TGTGCCAGCAGCTTAGGATCACTGCATTTT
size: -; V: TRBV7-2; J: TRBJ2-7; D: -; CDR3: CASSPARGREQYF; DNA: TGTGCCAGCAGCCCGGCAAGGGGTAGGGAGCAGTACTTC
size: -; V: TRBV28; J: TRBJ1-4; D: -; CDR3: CAIPADVSDVGEKLFF; DNA: TGTGCCATCCCCGCGGACGTTTCGGATGTTGGTGAAAAACTGTTTTTT
size: few; V: TRBV7-2; J: TRBJ1-4; D: TRBD1; CDR3: CASSSGQGEGKLFF; DNA: TGTGCCAGCAGCTCGGGACAGGGGGAGGGAAAACTGTTTTTT
size: -; V: TRBV9; J: TRBJ2-1; D: -; CDR3: CATGTGNNEQFF; DNA: TGTGCCACGGGCACAGGGAACAATGAGCAGTTCTTC
size: -; V: TRBV2; J: TRBJ1-1; D: -; CDR3: CAENSRVTEAFF; DNA: TGTGCCGAGAACTCCAGGGTGACTGAAGCTTTCTTT
size: -; V: TRBV2; J: TRBJ1-5; D: -; CDR3: CASSEVWQNQPQHF; DNA: TGTGCCAGCAGTGAAGTATGGCAGAATCAGCCCCAGCATTTT
size: -; V: TRBV19; J: TRBJ2-2; D: -; CDR3: CASSRPPIGELFF; DNA: TGTGCCAGTAGTAGGCCCCCTATCGGGGAGCTGTTTTTT
size: few; V: TRBV5-1; J: TRBJ1-2; D: -; CDR3: CASSLMSPRTGYGYTF; DNA: TGCGCCAGCAGCTTGATGTCCCCCCGGACCGGCTATGGCTACACCTTC
size: -; V: TRBV6-5; J: TRBJ1-5; D: -; CDR3: CASSFLTDSNQPQHF; DNA: TGTGCCAGCAGTTTCCTAACAGATAGCAATCAGCCCCAGCATTTT
size: -; V: TRBV6-1; J: TRBJ2-7; D: -; CDR3: CASSIDTAIRGQYF; DNA: TGTGCCAGCAGTATCGATACCGCGATACGAGGGCAGTACTTC
size: -; V: TRBV23-1; J: TRBJ1-5; D: -; CDR3: CASSQGQLNLGVSNQPQHF; DNA: TGCGCCAGCAGTCAGGGACAACTAAATCTCGGGGTTAGCAATCAGCCCCAGCATTTT
size: -; V: TRBV5-4; J: TRBJ1-2; D: -; CDR3: CASSLEGSHTF; DNA: TGTGCCAGCAGCTTAGAAGGGTCTCACACCTTC
size: -; V: TRBV4-1; J: TRBJ2-7; D: TRBD1; CDR3: CASSPYRGRAQYEQYF; DNA: TGCGCCAGCAGCCCGTACAGGGGGCGCGCCCAGTACGAGCAGTACTTC
size: -; V: TRBV19; J: TRBJ2-5; D: -; CDR3: CASSIRFEETQYF; DNA: TGTGCCAGTAGTATAAGGTTTGAAGAGACCCAGTACTTC
size: -; V: TRBV27; J: TRBJ2-7; D: TRBD1; CDR3: CASSQTGTATYEQYF; DNA: TGTGCCAGCAGCCAAACCGGGACAGCGACCTACGAGCAGTACTTC
size: -; V: TRBV30; J: TRBJ2-3; D: -; CDR3: CAWMLQTTDTQYF; DNA: TGTGCCTGGATGTTACAGACTACAGATACGCAGTATTTT
size: -; V: TRBV28; J: TRBJ1-4; D: -; CDR3: CASSTPAEKLFF; DNA: TGTGCCAGTTCCACCCCCGCGGAAAAACTGTTTTTT
size: -; V: TRBV7-8; J: TRBJ1-2; D: TRBD1; CDR3: CASSHGRQGYGYTF; DNA: TGTGCCAGCAGCCACGGGCGACAGGGGTATGGCTACACCTTC
size: -; V: TRBV27; J: TRBJ1-5; D: TRBD1; CDR3: CASSSTVGTGETYSNQPQHF; DNA: TGTGCCAGCAGCTCAACAGTGGGGACAGGCGAAACCTATAGCAATCAGCCCCAGCATTTT
size: -; V: TRBV19; J: TRBJ1-1; D: TRBD1; CDR3: CASRGPGQGFTEAFF; DNA: TGTGCCAGTAGGGGGCCGGGACAGGGGTTCACTGAAGCTTTCTTT
size: once; V: TRBV27; J: TRBJ2-7; D: -; CDR3: CASNPTGTSLYEQYF; DNA: TGTGCCAGCAACCCGACAGGGACTTCCCTCTACGAGCAGTACTTC
size: -; V: TRBV5-6; J: TRBJ2-5; D: -; CDR3: CASSFGQQETQYF; DNA: TGTGCCAGCAGCTTTGGACAGCAAGAGACCCAGTACTTC
size: -; V: TRBV5-1; J: TRBJ2-7; D: TRBD1; CDR3: CASSWGTASSYEQYF; DNA: TGCGCCAGCAGCTGGGGGACAGCGAGCTCCTACGAGCAGTACTTC
size: -; V: TRBV10-2; J: TRBJ1-1; D: -; CDR3: CATHHGTEAFF; DNA: TGCGCCACACACCACGGCACTGAAGCTTTCTTT
size: -; V: TRBV29-1; J: TRBJ2-7; D: TRBD1; CDR3: CSVGGQDSYEQYF; DNA: TGCAGCGTTGGGGGACAGGACTCCTACGAGCAGTACTTC
size: -; V: TRBV19; J: TRBJ2-7; D: TRBD2; CDR3: CASRRLAGILYEQYF; DNA: TGTGCCAGTAGGCGGCTAGCGGGAATCCTCTACGAGCAGTACTTC
size: -; V: TRBV27; J: TRBJ2-1; D: TRBD1; CDR3: CASSKIQGAINEQFF; DNA: TGTGCCAGCAGTAAAATACAGGGGGCGATTAATGAGCAGTTCTTC
size: -; V: TRBV6-5; J: TRBJ2-1; D: -; CDR3: CASSLGGRQQFF; DNA: TGTGCCAGCAGTTTGGGGGGACGTCAGCAGTTCTTC
size: -; V: TRBV2; J: TRBJ1-1; D: -; CDR3: CATEGGTEAFF; DNA: TGTGCCACCGAGGGGGGGACTGAAGCTTTCTTT
size: few; V: TRBV6-1; J: TRBJ1-2; D: -; CDR3: CASSWTEGYGYTF; DNA: TGTGCCAGCAGCTGGACAGAGGGCTATGGCTACACCTTC
size: -; V: TRBV19; J: TRBJ2-7; D: -; CDR3: CASSMAARSSYEQYF; DNA: TGTGCCAGTAGTATGGCCGCCCGGAGCTCCTACGAGCAGTACTTC
size: few; V: TRBV11-3; J: TRBJ2-5; D: TRBD2; CDR3: CASSSEAGKTQYF; DNA: TGTGCCAGCAGCTCTGAAGCGGGAAAGACCCAGTACTTC
size: -; V: TRBV27; J: TRBJ2-3; D: TRBD2; CDR3: CASSLSSGASRLAGNPSTDTQYF; DNA: TGTGCCAGCAGTTTATCGAGCGGAGCTTCTAGACTAGCGGGAAATCCTAGCACAGATACGCAGTATTTT
size: -; V: TRBV6-1; J: TRBJ2-7; D: -; CDR3: CASSEDYEQYF; DNA: TGTGCCAGCAGTGAGGACTACGAGCAGTACTTC
size: -; V: TRBV6-6; J: TRBJ2-3; D: -; CDR3: CASWGSPGGTDTQYF; DNA: TGTGCCAGCTGGGGATCCCCCGGAGGAACAGATACGCAGTATTTT
size: -; V: TRBV5-4; J: TRBJ2-2; D: TRBD2; CDR3: CASSYSGVDTGELFF; DNA: TGTGCCAGCAGCTATAGCGGGGTCGACACCGGGGAGCTGTTTTTT
size: -; V: TRBV13; J: TRBJ2-7; D: TRBD1; CDR3: CASSRQGRFHEQYF; DNA: TGTGCCAGCAGCAGACAGGGGAGGTTCCACGAGCAGTACTTC